By frequency in the sample, the clone carrying this T cell receptor beta chain is large. Gene names follow the mouse nomenclature. The CDR3 end lies 1 residue beyond the end of the read and is filled in from the germline J gene. This sample was included in a study of tissue T cells after allogeneic stem cell transplantation. Time point noted: mouse harvest day 14 after allogeneic transplant. The graft held 10^6 splenic CD5+ T cells and 10^7 T-cell-depleted bone marrow cells. Germline loops: CDR1 KGHPV, CDR2 FQNQEV (reference sequence). Trimming took 2 bases from V and 4 from J; bases not matched to a gene: 0. This CDR3 has 14 residues. The method was immunoSEQ multiplex PCR; TCRdb's version includes in-frame clones alone and lacks a portion of them. The table includes about 2,800 clones, 35% to 55% detected once.

What was sequenced was gut tissue. The sequence was obtained from a female BALB/c mouse given C57BL/6 T cells with graft-versus-host disease after an allogeneic hematopoietic cell transplant. The V gene is TRBV26, the J gene TRBJ2-5, with 10 nucleotides matching TRBD1. The sequenced CDR3 bases are TGTGCCAGCAGTCTGGGGACAGGGGAAGACACCCAGTAC. Translation gives CASSLGTGEDTQY. The entire CDR3 protein reads CASSLGTGEDTQYF.